This T cell receptor beta chain was recorded in a study of blood T cell repertoires in COVID-19. About the study: Samples came from the United States, Italy and Spain, spanning acute and convalescent COVID-19.

Profiled with immunoSEQ multiplex PCR; TCRdb holds only in-frame clones, not every one. This sample has about 150,000 clones; under 90% occur once, and the top ten carry 7.3%. Everyone who took part was 18 to 89 years old, and they came from about two dozen US areas. Categorization into cohorts depended on clinical history that participants reported. The V gene's germline CDR1 is SGDLS and CDR2 YYNGEE. The V segment lost 4 bases and the J segment 2 bases; nucleotides outside the gene matches: 6. This CDR3 has 14 amino acids. The TCR comes from a man aged 50-60 years who had recovered from COVID-19. V and J are TRBV9 and TRBJ2-7, with 7 bases aligning to TRBD1. Sequencing input: PBMCs or T cells enriched from blood (not recorded which). CDR3 amino acids: CASSPETGPYEQYF. CDR3 in DNA: TGTGCCAGCAGCCCCGAGACAGGGCCCTACGAGCAGTACTTC.